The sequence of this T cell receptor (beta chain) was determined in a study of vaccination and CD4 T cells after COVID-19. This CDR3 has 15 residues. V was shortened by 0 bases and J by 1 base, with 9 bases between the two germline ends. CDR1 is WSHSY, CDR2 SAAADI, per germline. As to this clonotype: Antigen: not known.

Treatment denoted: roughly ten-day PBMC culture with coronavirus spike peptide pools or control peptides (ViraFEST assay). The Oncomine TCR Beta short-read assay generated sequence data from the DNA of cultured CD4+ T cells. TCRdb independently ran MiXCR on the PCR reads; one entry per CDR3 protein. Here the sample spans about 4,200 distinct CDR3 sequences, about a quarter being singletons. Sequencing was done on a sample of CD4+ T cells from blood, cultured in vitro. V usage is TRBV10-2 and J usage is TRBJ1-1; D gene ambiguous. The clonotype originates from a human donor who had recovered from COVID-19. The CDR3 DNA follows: TGCGCCAGCAGTGAGTCCTGGGCGGCGAACACTGAAGCTTTCTTT. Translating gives CASSESWAANTEAFF.